This T cell receptor (beta chain) derives from a study of T cells in Graves' hyperthyroidism and ophthalmopathy. Study information: Sampling of peripheral blood happened at initial diagnosis, prior to any treatment.

The CDR3 is 14 residues long. V shed 7 bases, J shed 1 base, and the junction held 3 bases outside the gene matches. Germline values: CDR1 MNHNS, CDR2 SASEGT. The table lists this clonotype with a few counts. From RNA transcripts, TCR beta CDR3 regions were amplified. First-round RT-PCR with HTBI primers amplified the TCR CDR3 region. TCRdb itself ran the multiplex PCR reads through MiXCR, one entry per CDR3 protein. The sample has approximately 570,000 distinct CDR3 sequences, 15% to 20% seen once; the top ten hold over 45%. This receptor was obtained from a man between 40 and 49 years old with Graves' ophthalmopathy. The sample comprised blood. This sequence joins TRBV6-1 and TRBJ1-1; 10 bases line up with TRBD1. The CDR3 bases are TGTGCCAGCACCTGGGACAGGGGGAACACTGAAGCTTTCTTT. This translates into CASTWDRGNTEAFF.